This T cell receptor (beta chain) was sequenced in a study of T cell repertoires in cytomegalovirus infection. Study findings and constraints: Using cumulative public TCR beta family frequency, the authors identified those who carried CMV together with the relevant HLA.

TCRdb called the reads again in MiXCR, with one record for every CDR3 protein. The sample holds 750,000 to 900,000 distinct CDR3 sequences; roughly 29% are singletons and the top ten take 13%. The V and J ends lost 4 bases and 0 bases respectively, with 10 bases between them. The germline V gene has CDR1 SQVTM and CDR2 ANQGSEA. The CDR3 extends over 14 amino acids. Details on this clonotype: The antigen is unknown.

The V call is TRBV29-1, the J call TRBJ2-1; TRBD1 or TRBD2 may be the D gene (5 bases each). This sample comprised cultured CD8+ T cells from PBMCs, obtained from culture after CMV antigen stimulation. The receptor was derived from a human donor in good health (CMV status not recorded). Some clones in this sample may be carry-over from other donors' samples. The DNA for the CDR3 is TGCAGCGTTGTCGGGACCAACTCCTACAATGAGCAGTTCTTC. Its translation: CSVVGTNSYNEQFF.